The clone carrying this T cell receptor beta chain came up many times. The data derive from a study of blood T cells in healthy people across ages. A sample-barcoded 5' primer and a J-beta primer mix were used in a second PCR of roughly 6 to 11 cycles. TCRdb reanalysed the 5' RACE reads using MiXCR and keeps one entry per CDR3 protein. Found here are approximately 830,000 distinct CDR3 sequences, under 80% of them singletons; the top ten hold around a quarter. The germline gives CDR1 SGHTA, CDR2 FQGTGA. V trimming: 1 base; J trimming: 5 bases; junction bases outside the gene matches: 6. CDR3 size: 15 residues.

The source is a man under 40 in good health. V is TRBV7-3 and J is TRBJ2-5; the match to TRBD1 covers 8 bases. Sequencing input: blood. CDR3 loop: CASSLSGTGWETQYF. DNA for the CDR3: TGTGCCAGCAGCTTAAGCGGGACAGGATGGGAGACCCAGTACTTC.